These T cell receptor beta chains were read from a single sample in a study of cytomegalovirus exposure and HLA in healthy donors. Method: immunoSEQ multiplex PCR; TCRdb's copy keeps in-frame clones and lacks some. The repertoire includes 150,000 to 200,000 clones, about 13% of them detected once, and about 7.8% sits in the top ten. The sequencing input was PBMCs. The receptor set was obtained from a man in his fifties or sixties in good health and CMV-seropositive. CDR3s include the opening cysteine and the closing phenylalanine or tryptophan. The order of the fields is J gene, D gene, clone size, V gene, CDR3 protein, CDR3 DNA. The D gene is left open where the match is weak. Some rows mark clone size as missing; the rest say once, few, many or name a class of expanded clone.

J: TRBJ2-7; D: .; size: .; V: TRBV27; CDR3: CASSLTLGRSYEQYF; DNA: TGTGCCAGCAGTTTAACCCTTGGCCGATCCTACGAGCAGTACTTC
J: TRBJ1-1; D: TRBD1; size: few; V: TRBV14; CDR3: CASSLRGLTEAFF; DNA: TGTGCCAGCAGCCTCAGGGGGCTTACTGAAGCTTTCTTT
J: TRBJ2-3; D: TRBD2; size: few; V: TRBV7-6; CDR3: CASVLAGGLADTQYF; DNA: TGTGCCAGCGTACTAGCGGGGGGGCTGGCAGATACGCAGTATTTT
J: TRBJ1-2; D: .; size: .; V: TRBV2; CDR3: CASSATNWGYTF; DNA: TGTGCCAGCAGTGCGACAAACTGGGGCTACACCTTC
J: TRBJ2-5; D: TRBD1; size: .; V: TRBV9; CDR3: CASSGGQGLVETQYF; DNA: TGTGCCAGCAGCGGGGGACAGGGTCTGGTGGAGACCCAGTACTTC
J: TRBJ2-1; D: .; size: .; V: TRBV5-6; CDR3: CASSSRAVSYNEQFF; DNA: TGTGCCAGCAGCTCGCGGGCAGTCTCCTACAATGAGCAGTTCTTC
J: TRBJ1-4; D: TRBD1; size: few; V: TRBV5-8; CDR3: CASSLTGTGGNEKLFF; DNA: TGTGCCAGCAGCCTCACGGGGACAGGCGGTAATGAAAAACTGTTTTTT
J: TRBJ2-1; D: TRBD2; size: few; V: TRBV29-1; CDR3: CSAFPGLAGLTLYNEQFF; DNA: TGCAGCGCCTTTCCGGGACTAGCGGGACTAACCCTCTACAATGAGCAGTTCTTC
J: TRBJ1-5; D: .; size: few; V: TRBV28; CDR3: CASSSIYQPQHF; DNA: TGTGCCAGCAGTTCCATTTATCAGCCCCAGCATTTT
J: TRBJ1-4; D: .; size: .; V: TRBV6-5; CDR3: CASSYDGGKLFF; DNA: TGTGCCAGCAGTTACGACGGCGGAAAACTGTTTTTT
J: TRBJ1-2; D: .; size: few; V: TRBV19; CDR3: CARTGEGDYTF; DNA: TGTGCCAGAACGGGCGAGGGGGACTACACCTTC
J: TRBJ2-5; D: .; size: few; V: TRBV7-7; CDR3: CASSLGAGDGETQYF; DNA: TGTGCTAGCAGCTTAGGGGCAGGGGATGGGGAGACCCAGTACTTC
J: TRBJ1-2; D: TRBD1; size: few; V: TRBV19; CDR3: CASTDDRGYSYTF; DNA: TGTGCCAGTACTGACGACAGGGGGTATAGCTACACCTTC
J: TRBJ1-5; D: .; size: few; V: TRBV4-1; CDR3: CASSQGGGDQPQHF; DNA: TGCGCCAGCAGCCAAGGCGGAGGGGATCAGCCCCAGCATTTT